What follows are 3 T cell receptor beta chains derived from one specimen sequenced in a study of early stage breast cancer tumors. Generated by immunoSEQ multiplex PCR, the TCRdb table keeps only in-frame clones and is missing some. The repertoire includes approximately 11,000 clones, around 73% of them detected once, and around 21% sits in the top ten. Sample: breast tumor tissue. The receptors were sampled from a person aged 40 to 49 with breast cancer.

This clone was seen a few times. Written as DNA, the CDR3 is TGCGCCAGCAGCTTGGGTGGGCCCCACACCGGGGAGCTGTTTTTT. This codes for CASSLGGPHTGELFF. This chain links TRBV5-1 with TRBJ2-2; no reliable D call. The CDR3 totals 15 residues. V was shortened by 0 bases and J by 3 bases, with 9 bases between the two germline ends. The germline CDR1 and CDR2 sequences are SGHRS and YFSETQ.

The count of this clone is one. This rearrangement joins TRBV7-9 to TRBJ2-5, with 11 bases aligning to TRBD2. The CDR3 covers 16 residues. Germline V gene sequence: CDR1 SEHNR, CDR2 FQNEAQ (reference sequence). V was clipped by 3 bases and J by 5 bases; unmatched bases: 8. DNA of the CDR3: TGTGCCAGCAGCTTTGGGACTAGCGGTATCGTCGAGACCCAGTACTTC. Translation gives CASSFGTSGIVETQYF.

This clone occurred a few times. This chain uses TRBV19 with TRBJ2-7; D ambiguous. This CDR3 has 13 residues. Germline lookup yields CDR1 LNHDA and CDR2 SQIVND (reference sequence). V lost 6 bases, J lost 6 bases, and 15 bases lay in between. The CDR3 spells CASSPREWSEQYF. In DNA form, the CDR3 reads TGTGCCAGTAGCCCAAGGGAATGGTCCGAGCAGTACTTC.